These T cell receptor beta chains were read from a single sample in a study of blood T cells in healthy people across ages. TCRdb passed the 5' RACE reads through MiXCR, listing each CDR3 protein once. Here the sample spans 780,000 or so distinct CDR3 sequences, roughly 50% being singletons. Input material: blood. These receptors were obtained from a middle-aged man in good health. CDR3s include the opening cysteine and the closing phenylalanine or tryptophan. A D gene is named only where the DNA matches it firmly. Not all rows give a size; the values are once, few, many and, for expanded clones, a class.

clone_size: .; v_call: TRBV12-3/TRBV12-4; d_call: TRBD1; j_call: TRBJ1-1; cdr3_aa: CASSPIQTGWISEAFF; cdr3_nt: TGTGCCAGCAGTCCAATACAGACAGGGTGGATTTCTGAAGCTTTCTTT
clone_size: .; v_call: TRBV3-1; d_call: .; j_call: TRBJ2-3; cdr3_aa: CASNLSPAPDTDTQYF; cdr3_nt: TGTGCCAGCAACCTTAGTCCAGCACCCGACACAGATACGCAGTATTTT
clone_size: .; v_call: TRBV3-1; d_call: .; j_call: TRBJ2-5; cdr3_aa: CASSQERAKGETQYF; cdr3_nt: TGTGCCAGCAGCCAAGAGAGGGCTAAGGGAGAGACCCAGTACTTC
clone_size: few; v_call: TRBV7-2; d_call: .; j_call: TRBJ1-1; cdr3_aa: CASSQVLRTRGREAFF; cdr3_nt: TGTGCCAGCAGCCAAGTACTGCGGACCCGGGGGCGAGAAGCTTTCTTT
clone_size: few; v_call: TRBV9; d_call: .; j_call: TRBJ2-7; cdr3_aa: CASSVEPDAYEQYF; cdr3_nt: TGTGCCAGCAGCGTAGAGCCAGACGCCTACGAGCAGTACTTC
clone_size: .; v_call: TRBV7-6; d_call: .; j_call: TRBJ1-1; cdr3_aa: CASSYFRPTKKNTEAFF; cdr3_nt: TGTGCCAGCAGCTATTTTAGACCCACGAAGAAGAACACTGAAGCTTTCTTT
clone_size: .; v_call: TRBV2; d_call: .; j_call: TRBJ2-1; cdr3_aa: CASSSTSLAQFF; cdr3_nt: TGTGCCAGCAGTTCGACTAGTTTGGCACAGTTCTTC
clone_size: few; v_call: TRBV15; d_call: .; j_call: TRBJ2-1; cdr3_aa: CATSTKSISYNEQFF; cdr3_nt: TGTGCCACCAGCACCAAATCGATCTCCTACAATGAGCAGTTCTTC
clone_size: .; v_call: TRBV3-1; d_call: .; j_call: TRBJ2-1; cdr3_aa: CASSQFGASSRNEQFF; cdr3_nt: TGTGCCAGCAGCCAATTCGGGGCAAGCTCCAGGAATGAGCAGTTCTTC
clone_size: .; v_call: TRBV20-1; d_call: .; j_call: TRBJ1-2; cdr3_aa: CSGVVVGGYTF; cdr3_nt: TGCAGTGGGGTTGTGGTGGGCGGCTACACCTTC
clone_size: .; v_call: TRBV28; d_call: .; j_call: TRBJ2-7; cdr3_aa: CASSDPSPYEQYF; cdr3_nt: TGTGCCAGCAGCGACCCCTCCCCCTACGAGCAGTACTTC
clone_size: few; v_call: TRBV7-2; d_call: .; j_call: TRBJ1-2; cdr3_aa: CASSPTGVGLSYGYTF; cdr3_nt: TGTGCCAGCAGCCCCACGGGGGTCGGGTTAAGCTATGGCTACACCTTC
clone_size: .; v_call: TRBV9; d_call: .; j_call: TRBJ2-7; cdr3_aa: CASSVDTGGEQYF; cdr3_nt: TGTGCCAGTAGCGTAGACACTGGGGGCGAGCAGTACTTC
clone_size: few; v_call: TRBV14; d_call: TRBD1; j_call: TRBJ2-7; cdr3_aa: CASSQALGQGYEQYF; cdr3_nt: TGTGCCAGCAGCCAAGCTCTGGGACAGGGTTACGAGCAGTACTTC
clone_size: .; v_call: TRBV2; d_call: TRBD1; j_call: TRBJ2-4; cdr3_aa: CASMSTGTGENIQYF; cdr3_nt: TGTGCCAGCATGTCAACCGGGACAGGGGAAAACATTCAGTACTTC
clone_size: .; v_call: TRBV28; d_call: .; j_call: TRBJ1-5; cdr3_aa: CASSSSGGFQPQHF; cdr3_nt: TGTGCCAGCAGTTCCTCGGGGGGCTTTCAGCCCCAGCATTTT
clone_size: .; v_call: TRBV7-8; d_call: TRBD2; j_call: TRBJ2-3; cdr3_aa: CASSWTSGSGDTQYF; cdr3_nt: TGTGCCAGCAGCTGGACTAGCGGGAGCGGGGATACGCAGTATTTT
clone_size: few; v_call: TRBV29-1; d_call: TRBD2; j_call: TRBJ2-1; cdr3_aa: CSVQTSGGNNEQFF; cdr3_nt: TGCAGCGTCCAGACTAGCGGGGGGAACAATGAGCAGTTCTTC
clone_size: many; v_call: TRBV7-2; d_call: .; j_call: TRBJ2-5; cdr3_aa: CASSFSPAFETQYF; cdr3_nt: TGTGCCAGCAGCTTCTCCCCTGCGTTCGAGACCCAGTACTTC
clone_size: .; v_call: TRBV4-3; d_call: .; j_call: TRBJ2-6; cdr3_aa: CASSQSTGANVLTF; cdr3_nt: TGCGCCAGCAGCCAGTCCACTGGGGCCAACGTCCTGACTTTC
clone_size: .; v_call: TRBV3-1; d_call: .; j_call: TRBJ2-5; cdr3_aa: CASSQLTTQETQYF; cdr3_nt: TGTGCCAGCAGCCAACTTACAACGCAAGAGACCCAGTACTTC
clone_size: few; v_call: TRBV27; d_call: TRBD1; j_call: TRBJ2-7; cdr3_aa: CASSLYRTGQYYEQYF; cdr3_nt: TGTGCCAGCAGTTTATACCGGACAGGGCAGTACTACGAGCAGTACTTC
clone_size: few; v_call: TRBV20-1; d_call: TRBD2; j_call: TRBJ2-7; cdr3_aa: CSARERAGATYEQYF; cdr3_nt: TGCAGTGCTAGAGAACGGGCGGGAGCCACCTACGAGCAGTACTTC
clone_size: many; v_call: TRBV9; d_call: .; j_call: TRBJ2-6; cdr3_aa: CASSVDSSGANVLTF; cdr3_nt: TGTGCCAGCAGCGTAGATTCCTCTGGGGCCAACGTCCTGACTTTC
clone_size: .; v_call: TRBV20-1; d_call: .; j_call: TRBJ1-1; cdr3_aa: CSGAGGGEAFF; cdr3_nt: TGCAGCGGGGCGGGTGGCGGTGAAGCTTTCTTT
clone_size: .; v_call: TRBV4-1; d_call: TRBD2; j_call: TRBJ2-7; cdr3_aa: CASSPTRLAPYEQYF; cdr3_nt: TGCGCCAGCAGCCCAACGAGACTAGCGCCCTACGAGCAGTACTTC
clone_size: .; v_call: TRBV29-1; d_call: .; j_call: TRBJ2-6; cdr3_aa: CSVVPGNSGANVLTF; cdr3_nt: TGCAGCGTTGTCCCCGGGAACTCTGGGGCCAACGTCCTGACTTTC
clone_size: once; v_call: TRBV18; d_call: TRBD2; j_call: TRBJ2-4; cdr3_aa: CASSRLAGLKNIQYF; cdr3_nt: TGTGCCAGCTCACGACTAGCGGGGCTCAAAAACATTCAGTACTTC
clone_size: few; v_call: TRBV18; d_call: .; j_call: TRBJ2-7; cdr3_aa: CASSPTHNYEQYF; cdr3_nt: TGTGCCAGCTCACCAACTCACAACTACGAGCAGTACTTC
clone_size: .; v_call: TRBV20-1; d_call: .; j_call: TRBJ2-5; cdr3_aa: CSARGGVIGTQYF; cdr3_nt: TGCAGTGCTAGAGGGGGGGTAATAGGGACCCAGTACTTC
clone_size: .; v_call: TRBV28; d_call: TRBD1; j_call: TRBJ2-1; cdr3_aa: CASLGGLGINEQFF; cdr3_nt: TGTGCCAGCCTAGGGGGCCTGGGCATCAATGAGCAGTTCTTC
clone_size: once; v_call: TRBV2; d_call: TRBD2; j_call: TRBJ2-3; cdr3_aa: CATPGGRGTDTQYF; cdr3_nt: TGTGCCACCCCCGGCGGGAGGGGCACAGATACGCAGTATTTT
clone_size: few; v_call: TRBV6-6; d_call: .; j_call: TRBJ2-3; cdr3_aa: CASTSESTDTQYF; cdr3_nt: TGTGCCAGCACCTCGGAATCCACAGATACGCAGTATTTT
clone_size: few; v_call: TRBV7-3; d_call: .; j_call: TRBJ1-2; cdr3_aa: CASSLTFGGWNGYTF; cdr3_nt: TGTGCCAGCAGCTTAACGTTCGGGGGGTGGAATGGCTACACCTTC
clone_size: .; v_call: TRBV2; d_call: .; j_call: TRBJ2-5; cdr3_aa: CASSGYRGAQETQYF; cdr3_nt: TGTGCCAGCAGTGGGTACCGGGGGGCACAAGAGACCCAGTACTTC
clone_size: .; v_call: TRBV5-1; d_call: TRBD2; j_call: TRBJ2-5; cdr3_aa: CTSRPFTTSTSGASETQYF; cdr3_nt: TGCACCAGCAGACCCTTCACCACTTCGACTAGCGGGGCTTCAGAGACCCAGTACTTC
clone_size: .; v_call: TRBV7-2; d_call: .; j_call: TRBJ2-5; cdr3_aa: CASSPDRPRGNEQYF; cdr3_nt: TGTGCCAGCAGCCCCGACAGGCCCCGTGGGAATGAGCAGTACTTC
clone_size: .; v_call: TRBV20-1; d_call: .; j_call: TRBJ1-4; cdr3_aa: CSARDRTATNEKLFF; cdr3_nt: TGCAGTGCTAGAGATAGGACGGCAACTAATGAAAAACTGTTTTTT
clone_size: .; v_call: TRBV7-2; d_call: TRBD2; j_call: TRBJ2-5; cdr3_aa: CASSLVAGVVSETQYF; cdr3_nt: TGTGCCAGCAGCTTAGTAGCGGGGGTCGTCTCCGAGACCCAGTACTTC
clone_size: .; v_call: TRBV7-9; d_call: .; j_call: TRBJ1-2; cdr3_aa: CASSLDEGTGSYTF; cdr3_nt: TGTGCCAGCAGCTTAGATGAGGGAACGGGTAGCTACACCTTC
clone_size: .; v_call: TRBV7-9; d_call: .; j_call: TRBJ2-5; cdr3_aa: CASRMAGLETQYF; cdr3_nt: TGTGCCAGCAGAATGGCGGGGCTGGAGACCCAGTACTTC
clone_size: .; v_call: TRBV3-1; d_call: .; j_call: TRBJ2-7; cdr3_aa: CASSQVAGRAYNEQYF; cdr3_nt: TGTGCCAGCAGCCAAGTGGCAGGGCGGGCCTACAATGAGCAGTACTTC
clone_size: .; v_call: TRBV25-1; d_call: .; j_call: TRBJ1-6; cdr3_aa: CASSWDLNSPLHF; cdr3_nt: TGTGCCAGCAGTTGGGACCTTAATTCACCCCTCCACTTT
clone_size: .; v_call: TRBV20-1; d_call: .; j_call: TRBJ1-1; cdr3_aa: CSARDRVVSYTEAFF; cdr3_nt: TGCAGTGCTAGAGATCGAGTAGTGTCCTACACTGAAGCTTTCTTT
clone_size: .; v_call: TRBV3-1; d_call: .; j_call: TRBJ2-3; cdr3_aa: CASSQDTVTQYF; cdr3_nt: TGTGCCAGCAGCCAAGACACAGTAACGCAGTATTTT
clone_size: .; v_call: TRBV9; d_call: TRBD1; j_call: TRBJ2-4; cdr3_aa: CASSPLKDRDKNIQYF; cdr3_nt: TGTGCCAGCAGCCCACTTAAGGACAGGGACAAAAACATTCAGTACTTC
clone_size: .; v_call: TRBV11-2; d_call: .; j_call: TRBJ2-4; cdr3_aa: CASSPLLAKNIQYF; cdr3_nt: TGTGCCAGCAGCCCCCTATTAGCCAAAAACATTCAGTACTTC
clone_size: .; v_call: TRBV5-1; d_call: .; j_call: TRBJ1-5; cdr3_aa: CASSTSGAPNQPQHF; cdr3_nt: TGCGCCAGCAGCACGTCAGGGGCCCCCAATCAGCCCCAGCATTTT
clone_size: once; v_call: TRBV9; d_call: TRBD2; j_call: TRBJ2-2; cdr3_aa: CASSSQGGSGTGELFF; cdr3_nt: TGTGCCAGCAGCTCTCAGGGCGGGAGTGGCACCGGGGAGCTGTTTTTT